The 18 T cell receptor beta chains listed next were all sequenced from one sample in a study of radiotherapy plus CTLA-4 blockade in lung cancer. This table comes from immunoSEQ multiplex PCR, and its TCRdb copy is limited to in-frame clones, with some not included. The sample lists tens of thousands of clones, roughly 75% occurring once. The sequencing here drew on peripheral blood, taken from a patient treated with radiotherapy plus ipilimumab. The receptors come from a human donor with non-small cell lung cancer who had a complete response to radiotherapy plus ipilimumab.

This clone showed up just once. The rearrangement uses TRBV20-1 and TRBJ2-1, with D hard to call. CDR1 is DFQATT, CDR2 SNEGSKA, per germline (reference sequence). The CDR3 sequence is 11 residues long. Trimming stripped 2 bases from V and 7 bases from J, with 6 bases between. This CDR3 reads CSARSGNEQFF. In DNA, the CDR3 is TGCAGTGCTAGATCGGGTAATGAGCAGTTCTTC.

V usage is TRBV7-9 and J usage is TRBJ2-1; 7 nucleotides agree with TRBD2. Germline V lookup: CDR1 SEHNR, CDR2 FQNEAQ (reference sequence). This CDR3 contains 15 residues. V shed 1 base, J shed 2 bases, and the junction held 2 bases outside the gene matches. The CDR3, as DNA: TGTGCCAGCAGCTTAGGAGGGAGGGCCTACAATGAGCAGTTCTTC. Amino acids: CASSLGGRAYNEQFF.

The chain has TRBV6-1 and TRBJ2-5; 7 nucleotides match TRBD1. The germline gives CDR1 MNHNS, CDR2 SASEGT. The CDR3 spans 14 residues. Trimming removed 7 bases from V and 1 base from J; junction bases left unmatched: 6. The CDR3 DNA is TGTGCCAGCACGAGAGCAGGGGGCCAAGAGACCCAGTACTTC. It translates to CASTRAGGQETQYF.

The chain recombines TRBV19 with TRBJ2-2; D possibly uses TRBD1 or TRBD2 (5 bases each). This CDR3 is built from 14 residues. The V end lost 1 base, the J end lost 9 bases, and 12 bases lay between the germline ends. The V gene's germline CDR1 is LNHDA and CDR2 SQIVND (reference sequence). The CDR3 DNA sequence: TGTGCCAGTAGTATAGGGGGGACGAGCCGGGAGCTGTTTTTT. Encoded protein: CASSIGGTSRELFF.

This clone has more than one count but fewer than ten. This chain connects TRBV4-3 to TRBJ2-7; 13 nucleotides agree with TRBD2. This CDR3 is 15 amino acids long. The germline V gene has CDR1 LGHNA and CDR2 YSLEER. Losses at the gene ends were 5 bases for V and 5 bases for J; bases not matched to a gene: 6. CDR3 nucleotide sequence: TGCGCCAGCAGCTTTGGACTAGCGGGGGCGGACGAGCAGTACTTC. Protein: CASSFGLAGADEQYF.

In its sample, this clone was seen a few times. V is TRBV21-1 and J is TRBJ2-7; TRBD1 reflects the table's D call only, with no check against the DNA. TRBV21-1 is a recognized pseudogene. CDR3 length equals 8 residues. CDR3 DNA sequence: TGTTGGAGGGGGGACAGCTACGTC. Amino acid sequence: CWRGDSYV.

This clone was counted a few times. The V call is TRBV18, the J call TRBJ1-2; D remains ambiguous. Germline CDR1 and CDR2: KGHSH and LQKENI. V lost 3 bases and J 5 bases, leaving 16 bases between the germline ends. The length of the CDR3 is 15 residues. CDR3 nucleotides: TGTGCCAGCTCACCGGACTTCGCTGGCGGTTATGGCTACACCTTC. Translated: CASSPDFAGGYGYTF.

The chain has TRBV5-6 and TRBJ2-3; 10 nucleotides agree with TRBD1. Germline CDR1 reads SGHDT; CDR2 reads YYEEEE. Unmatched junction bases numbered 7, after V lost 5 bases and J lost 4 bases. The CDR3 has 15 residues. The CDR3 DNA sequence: TGTGCCAGCAGTTGGACAGGGGGAGACGCAGATACGCAGTATTTT. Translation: CASSWTGGDADTQYF.

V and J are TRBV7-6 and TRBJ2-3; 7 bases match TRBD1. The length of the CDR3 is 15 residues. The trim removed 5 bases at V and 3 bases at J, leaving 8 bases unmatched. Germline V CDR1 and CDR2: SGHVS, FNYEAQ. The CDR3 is CASSARQGQTDTQYF. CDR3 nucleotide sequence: TGTGCCAGCAGCGCAAGACAGGGCCAGACAGATACGCAGTATTTT.

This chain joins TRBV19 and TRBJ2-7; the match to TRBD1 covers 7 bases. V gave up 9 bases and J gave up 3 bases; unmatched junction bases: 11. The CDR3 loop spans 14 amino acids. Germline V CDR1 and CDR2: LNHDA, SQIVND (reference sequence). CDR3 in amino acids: CARKTGVKSYEQYV. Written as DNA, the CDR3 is TGTGCCAGAAAAACAGGGGTGAAAAGCTACGAGCAGTACGTC.

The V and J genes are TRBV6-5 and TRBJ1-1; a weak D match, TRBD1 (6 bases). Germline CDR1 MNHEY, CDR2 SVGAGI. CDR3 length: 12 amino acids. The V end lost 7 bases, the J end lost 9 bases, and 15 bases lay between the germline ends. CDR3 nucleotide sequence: TGTGCCAGCACTTTAGTGACAGGTCAAGCTTTCTTT. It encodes CASTLVTGQAFF.

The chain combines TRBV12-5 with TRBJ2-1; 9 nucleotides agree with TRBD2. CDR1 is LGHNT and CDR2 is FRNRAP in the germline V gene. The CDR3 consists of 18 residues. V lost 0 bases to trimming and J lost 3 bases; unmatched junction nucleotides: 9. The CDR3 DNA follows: TGTGCTAGTGGTTTGGTGGTAGCGGGAGACATTTTCTACAATGAGCAGTTCTTC. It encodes CASGLVVAGDIFYNEQFF.

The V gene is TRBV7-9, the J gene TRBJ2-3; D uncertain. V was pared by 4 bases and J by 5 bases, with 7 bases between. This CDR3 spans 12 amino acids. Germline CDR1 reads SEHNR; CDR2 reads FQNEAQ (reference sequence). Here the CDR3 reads CASSSVVDTQYF. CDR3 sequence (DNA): TGTGCCAGCAGCTCGGTGGTAGATACGCAGTATTTT.

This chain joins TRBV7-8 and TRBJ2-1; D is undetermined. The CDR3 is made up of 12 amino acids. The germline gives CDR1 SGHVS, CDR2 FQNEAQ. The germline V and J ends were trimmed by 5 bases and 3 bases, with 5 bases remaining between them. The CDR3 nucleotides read TGTGCCAGCAGCAGCGTCTACAATGAGCAGTTCTTC. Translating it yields CASSSVYNEQFF.

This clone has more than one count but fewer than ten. The CDR3 DNA sequence: TGTGCCAGCAGCACAAGTTCAGGGGGCGAGCAGTACTTC. Residues: CASSTSSGGEQYF. This sequence joins TRBV7-2 and TRBJ2-7; 7 bases map to TRBD1. CDR1 is SGHTA and CDR2 is FQGNSA in the germline V gene. This CDR3 is built from 13 residues. Losses at the gene ends were 5 bases for V and 6 bases for J; bases not matched to a gene: 7.

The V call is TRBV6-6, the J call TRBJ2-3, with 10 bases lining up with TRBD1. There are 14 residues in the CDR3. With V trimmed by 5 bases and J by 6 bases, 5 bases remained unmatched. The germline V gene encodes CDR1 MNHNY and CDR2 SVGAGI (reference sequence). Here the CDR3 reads CASSPADRGDTQYF. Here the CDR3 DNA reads TGTGCCAGCAGTCCCGCGGACAGGGGGGATACGCAGTATTTT.

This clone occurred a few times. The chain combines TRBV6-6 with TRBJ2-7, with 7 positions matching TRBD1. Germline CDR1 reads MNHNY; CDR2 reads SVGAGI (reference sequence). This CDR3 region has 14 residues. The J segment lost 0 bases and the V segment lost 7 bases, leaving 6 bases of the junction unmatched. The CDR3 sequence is CASTLRDSSYEQYF. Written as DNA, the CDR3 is TGTGCCAGCACCCTCCGGGACAGCTCCTACGAGCAGTACTTC.

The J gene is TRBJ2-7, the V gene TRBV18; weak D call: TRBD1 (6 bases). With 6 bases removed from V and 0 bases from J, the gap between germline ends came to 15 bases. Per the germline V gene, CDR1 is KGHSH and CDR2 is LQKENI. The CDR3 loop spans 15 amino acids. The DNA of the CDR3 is TGTGCCAGCTCTCACAGGGTACCGAGCTCCTACGAGCAGTACGTC. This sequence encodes CASSHRVPSSYEQYV.